Given below is one TCR beta chain in context. Its antigen is not known. This CDR3 contains 13 residues. Germline loops: CDR1 SQVTM, CDR2 ANQGSEA. With 4 bases removed from V and 10 bases from J, the gap between germline ends came to 17 bases. Generated by immunoSEQ multiplex PCR, the TCRdb table keeps only in-frame clones and is missing some. The profile covers tens of thousands of clones, with roughly 90% appearing a single time and more than 9% taken by the ten largest. The sample belongs to a study of OX40 agonist ivuxolimab in advanced cancers. Study results and caveats: Partial responders treated at 0.1-3.0 mg/kg exhibited clonal expansion among the lowest measured.

The chain uses TRBV29-1 and TRBJ2-1; D perhaps matches TRBD1 (5 bases). This receptor was taken from an adult with an advanced solid tumor such as melanoma, head and neck, liver or kidney cancer. The input for sequencing was CD4+ or CD8+ T cells sorted from blood, taken in a trial of the OX40 agonist ivuxolimab. The CDR3 here is CSVGNRRPVEQFF. The CDR3 nucleotides are TGCAGCGTTGGCAACAGGCGACCGGTCGAGCAGTTCTTC.